This TCR beta chain was retrieved from a study of cytomegalovirus exposure and HLA in healthy donors. This CDR3 has 13 residues. Trimming removed 6 bases from V and 5 bases from J; junction bases left unmatched: 5. Germline V gene lookup returns CDR1 SNHLY and CDR2 FYNNEI. This clone was picked up one time. Its target is not known. The study ran its PCR with 60 Vbeta and 13 Jbeta primers. Sequenced by immunoSEQ multiplex PCR; TCRdb stores in-frame clones only, minus some. The sample shows some 200,000 clones, 82% of them seen only once. Study results and limitations: Later, an analysis showed that TCR beta chains associated with HLA were more clonally expanded than others that were equally common. TCR beta chain V- and J-gene trimming was linked, in a later analysis, to a missense variant in DCLRE1C. V segments that were indistinguishable, TRBV6-2 and TRBV6-3 among them, were omitted from analysis.

Donors in the study were healthy people who gave bone marrow. The chain couples TRBV2 to TRBJ1-1, with TRBD1 matching 8 bases. The sample taken for sequencing was PBMCs. This clonotype was sampled from a boy younger than 10 in good health and CMV-seronegative. CDR3 in amino acids: CASSPGGFTEAFF. CDR3 bases: TGTGCCAGCAGCCCAGGGGGCTTTACTGAAGCTTTCTTT.